The clone carrying this T cell receptor beta chain was detected a few times. Authors' data handling: Cell counts per sample came from amplifying reference gene primers. Generated by immunoSEQ multiplex PCR, the TCRdb table keeps only in-frame clones and is missing some. Clone size and V and J calls were adopted from that table, with D and trimming inferred from the DNA. The data show roughly 110,000 clones, roughly 83% seen once. This sample is drawn from a study of blood T cell repertoires in COVID-19. Across the whole study: The samples span acute and convalescent COVID-19 from the United States, Italy and Spain. Sources were T cells, B-cell-depleted T cells, or PBMCs; the material itself was cDNA or gDNA.

Trimming removed 1 base at V and 1 base at J, with 7 bases between. The CDR3 totals 14 residues. Looked up from germline, CDR1 is LNHDA and CDR2 is SQIVND (reference sequence). The chain joins TRBV19 to TRBJ1-1; D remains unclear. The receptor was derived from a human donor in a cohort sampled during active COVID-19. Sequences were obtained from peripheral blood. This CDR3 reads CASSIAQSNTEAFF. The CDR3 bases are TGTGCCAGTAGTATAGCACAGTCGAACACTGAAGCTTTCTTT.